The 27 T cell receptor beta chains below were found in one sample sequenced in a study of blood T cell repertoires in COVID-19. The assay was immunoSEQ multiplex PCR, and TCRdb's table has in-frame clones only and misses some. The data contain around 250,000 clones, approximately 86% of them seen just once; the ten biggest clones take up 1.5% to 2%. Sequencing was carried out using PBMCs or T cells enriched from blood (not recorded which). Receptors originate from a woman between 50 and 59 years old who had recovered from COVID-19.

The genes are TRBV5-1 and TRBJ2-1; the match to TRBD2 covers 7 bases. The CDR3 runs 16 residues. Germline trimming cut 4 bases from V and 8 bases from J; bases unmatched to any gene: 15. The germline CDR1 and CDR2 sequences are SGHRS and YFSETQ. The CDR3 region has the DNA TGCGCCAGCAGCCGCGGCGCGGAGGCGGGAGCATATGAGCAGTTCTTC. Translation: CASSRGAEAGAYEQFF.

V is TRBV6-5 and J is TRBJ2-4, with 7 positions matching TRBD1. Trimming took 4 bases from V and 2 from J; bases not matched to a gene: 5. CDR1 is MNHEY, CDR2 SVGAGI, per germline. The CDR3 has 15 residues. As DNA, the CDR3 is TGTGCCAGCAGTTCTACAGGGGATTCCAAAAACATTCAGTACTTC. It yields the protein CASSSTGDSKNIQYF.

The chain carries TRBV7-8 and TRBJ2-7, with 11 bases matching TRBD2. Germline CDR1 and CDR2: SGHVS and FQNEAQ. CDR3 length: 15 amino acids. With V trimmed by 1 base and J by 3 bases, 2 bases remained unmatched. The CDR3 protein is CASSLGTSGFYEQYF. The CDR3 nucleotides are TGTGCCAGCAGCTTAGGGACTAGCGGGTTCTACGAGCAGTACTTC.

This chain's CDR3 is CASSLGDVQPQHF. Written as DNA, the CDR3 is TGTGCCAGCAGTTTAGGAGATGTTCAGCCCCAGCATTTT. This sequence joins TRBV12-3 or TRBV12-4 and TRBJ1-5; D is undetermined. Trimming stripped 1 base from V and 6 bases from J, with 7 bases between. The CDR3 covers 13 residues.

This clone was seen repeatedly, ten times or more. The rearrangement links TRBV6-5 to TRBJ1-5; a possible D gene is TRBD1 (5 bases). Trimming shortened V by 7 bases and J by 1 base, and 14 bases separated the two germline ends. CDR1 and CDR2 from the germline V gene are MNHEY and SVGAGI. CDR3 size: 15 residues. The CDR3 DNA follows: TGTGCCAGCAACTCGGGACGGGGGAGCAATCAGCCCCAGCATTTT. This translates into CASNSGRGSNQPQHF.

The rearrangement uses TRBV6-6 and TRBJ1-3; no definite D call. Trimming stripped 2 bases from V and 1 base from J, with 6 bases between. This CDR3 contains 14 residues. Germline-derived CDR1 and CDR2 are MNHNY and SVGAGI (reference sequence). CDR3: CASSYAESGNTIYF. Written as DNA, the CDR3 is TGTGCCAGCAGTTACGCGGAATCTGGAAACACCATATATTTT.

The chain employs TRBV18 and TRBJ2-1, with TRBD1 matching 7 bases. Germline V gene lookup returns CDR1 KGHSH and CDR2 LQKENI. V shed 0 bases, J shed 14 bases, and the junction held 16 bases outside the gene matches. This CDR3 comprises 16 residues. The CDR3 region has the DNA TGTGCCAGCTCACCACCGGGGGACAGCCCGGGTTTTAGGGAGTTCTTC. It encodes CASSPPGDSPGFREFF.

The chain has TRBV25-1 and TRBJ1-6; D gene uncertain. This CDR3 is built from 15 residues. V was trimmed by 3 bases and J by 0 bases, leaving 6 bases between them. The germline V gene has CDR1 MGHDK and CDR2 SYGVNS. The CDR3 region has the DNA TGTGCCAGCAGTGAGGCAGGCTCCTATAATTCACCCCTCCACTTT. Translation: CASSEAGSYNSPLHF.

This clone was observed once. This rearrangement joins TRBV4-1 to TRBJ1-2, with D possibly matching TRBD1 (6 bases). The germline gives CDR1 MGHRA, CDR2 YSYEKL. The CDR3 contains 16 residues. V lost 0 bases to trimming and J lost 3 bases, with 14 bases between them. CDR3 protein: CASSQDLGGVHYGYTF. For the CDR3, the DNA is TGCGCCAGCAGCCAAGATCTAGGGGGAGTGCACTATGGCTACACCTTC.

The V call is TRBV5-1, the J call TRBJ2-7; TRBD1 aligns across 9 bases. Germline V lookup: CDR1 SGHRS, CDR2 YFSETQ. J was trimmed by 3 bases and V by 4 bases; bases with no gene match: 8. This CDR3 is 15 amino acids long. The CDR3 DNA reads TGCGCCAGCAGCCCTCAGGTGGGACAGGGCTACGAGCAGTACTTC. It yields the protein CASSPQVGQGYEQYF. Based on the CDR3 plus reference TRBV5-1 and TRBJ2-7, the full variable domain is KAGVTQTPRYLIKTRGQQVTLSCSPISGHRSVSWYQQTPGQGLQFLFEYFSETQRNKGNFPGRFSGRQFSNSRSEMNVSTLELGDSALYLCASSPQVGQGYEQYFGPGTRLTVT.

The gene calls are TRBV12-3 or TRBV12-4 and TRBJ2-5; D might be TRBD1 (5 bases). CDR3 length: 12 residues. The V and J ends lost 9 bases and 4 bases respectively, with 12 bases between them. CDR3 nucleotides: TGTGCCAGTCGACAGTCCGGAGAGACCCAGTACTTC. Its translation: CASRQSGETQYF.

The chain links TRBV6-5 to TRBJ2-1, with TRBD2 matching over 7 bases. The trim removed 5 bases at V and 8 bases at J, leaving 12 bases unmatched. The CDR3 runs to 15 residues. Germline V CDR1 and CDR2: MNHEY, SVGAGI. As DNA, the CDR3 is TGTGCCAGCAGTCGCGGGACGGAGGGAGGGGATGAGCAGTTCTTC. Amino acid sequence: CASSRGTEGGDEQFF.

This chain links TRBV28 with TRBJ1-4, with D uncertain. Germline-derived CDR1 and CDR2 are MDHEN and SYDVKM. Trimming removed 5 bases at V and 11 bases at J, with 12 bases between. The CDR3 consists of 12 residues. CDR3 protein: CASSLQTGKLFF. The CDR3 DNA sequence: TGTGCCAGCAGTCTCCAGACGGGTAAACTGTTTTTT.

V usage is TRBV7-9 and J usage is TRBJ2-7; 9 bases line up with TRBD2. From germline, CDR1 is SEHNR and CDR2 FQNEAQ (reference sequence). The CDR3 runs to 16 residues. J gave up 2 bases and V 1 base, and 6 bases lay outside the gene matches. CDR3 protein: CASSLEGGRVTYEQYF. CDR3 DNA: TGTGCCAGCAGCTTAGAGGGCGGGAGGGTTACCTACGAGCAGTACTTC.

V gene TRBV18 combines with J gene TRBJ2-1, with D unclear. Germline CDR1 KGHSH, CDR2 LQKENI. The CDR3 totals 16 residues. Between the trimmed V and J ends, which lost 0 bases and 0 bases, there was a span of 9 bases. The CDR3 DNA sequence: TGTGCCAGCTCACCACCGCGTGTCAACTCCTACAATGAGCAGTTCTTC. This codes for CASSPPRVNSYNEQFF.

The chain joins TRBV4-2 to TRBJ2-1; 7 bases align to TRBD1. This CDR3 is 17 amino acids long. After removal of 5 bases from V and 4 bases from J, the junction contained 14 bases not matched to a gene. Germline CDR1 LGHNA, CDR2 YNFKEQ. CDR3 bases: TGTGCCAGCAGCTTAGGCGTAGGACAGGCGGTATACAATGAGCAGTTCTTC. It is translated as CASSLGVGQAVYNEQFF.

The chain combines TRBV5-7 with TRBJ2-7, with D possibly TRBD1 on 7 matching bases. TRBV5-7 is treated as an ORF (open reading frame) with a function not yet certain. The CDR3 spans 17 residues. V lost 0 bases and J lost 5, with 21 bases in between. The chain's CDR3 is CASSLVGGFDREDEQYF. The CDR3, as DNA: TGTGCCAGCAGCTTGGTCGGCGGTTTCGACAGGGAGGACGAGCAGTACTTC.

This clone appeared many times. The gene calls are TRBV18 and TRBJ2-2; 9 bases agree with TRBD1. This CDR3 has 16 residues. V trimming: 3 bases; J trimming: 1 base; junction bases outside the gene matches: 3. Germline V gene data show CDR1 as KGHSH and CDR2 as LQKENI. The CDR3: CASSPRQGGNTGELFF. In nucleotides, the CDR3 is TGTGCCAGCTCACCTCGACAGGGGGGGAACACCGGGGAGCTGTTTTTT.

The chain recombines TRBV28 with TRBJ2-1, with D perhaps TRBD1 (6 bases). Germline V gene sequence: CDR1 MDHEN, CDR2 SYDVKM. The CDR3 extends over 17 amino acids. V was clipped by 3 bases and J by 3 bases, with 18 bases between them. CDR3 nucleotide sequence: TGTGCCAGCAGTTTGGGGGTACAGAAGGGGGACTACAATGAGCAGTTCTTC. Translation gives CASSLGVQKGDYNEQFF. The full variable domain, with the rest looked up from reference TRBV28 and TRBJ2-1, is DVKVTQSSRYLVKRTGEKVFLECVQDMDHENMFWYRQDPGLGLRLIYFSYDVKMKEKGDIPEGYSVSREKKERFSLILESASTNQTSMYLCASSLGVQKGDYNEQFFGPGTRLTVL.

This clone was found once. The chain employs TRBV5-1 and TRBJ2-1, with TRBD2 identical over 12 bases. The germline V gene encodes CDR1 SGHRS and CDR2 YFSETQ. V lost 2 bases and J lost 7; bases outside the gene matches: 1. This CDR3 has 14 amino acids. The CDR3 region is CASSLGLAGNEQFF. CDR3 DNA: TGCGCCAGCAGCTTAGGACTAGCGGGGAATGAGCAGTTCTTC.

The chain combines TRBV19 with TRBJ2-2, with D unclear. The CDR3 contains 18 residues. Trimming took 5 bases from V and 0 from J, leaving 19 bases between them. CDR1 is LNHDA and CDR2 is SQIVND in the germline V gene (reference sequence). This CDR3 is CASSHPGVEPANTGELFF. The CDR3 nucleotides read TGTGCCAGTAGTCATCCCGGAGTGGAGCCCGCGAACACCGGGGAGCTGTTTTTT.

The gene calls are TRBV15 and TRBJ2-7, with D perhaps TRBD1 (5 bases). Germline CDR1 and CDR2: LNHNV and YYDKDF (reference sequence). There are 15 residues in the CDR3. The V gene lost 1 base and the J gene lost 3 bases, with 13 bases spanning the gap. The CDR3 sequence: CATSRGSGNFYEQYF. CDR3 in DNA: TGTGCCACCAGCAGAGGTTCAGGGAATTTCTACGAGCAGTACTTC. Full variable domain (missing parts from reference TRBV15 and TRBJ2-7): DAMVIQNPRYQVTQFGKPVTLSCSQTLNHNVMYWYQQKSSQAPKLLFHYYDKDFNNEADTPDNFQSRRPNTSFCFLDIRSPGLGDTAMYLCATSRGSGNFYEQYFGPGTRLTVT.

This clone was detected only a few times. The chain is built from TRBV5-6 and TRBJ2-7, with TRBD1 as a possible D gene (5 bases). This CDR3 comprises 11 residues. With 4 bases removed from V and 3 bases from J, the gap between germline ends came to 5 bases. The germline V gene encodes CDR1 SGHDT and CDR2 YYEEEE. CDR3 region: CASSRGYEQYF. The CDR3 DNA reads TGTGCCAGCAGCAGGGGCTACGAGCAGTACTTC.

The rearrangement joins TRBV3-1 (or the pseudogene TRBV3-2) to TRBJ1-3; D ambiguous. With 3 bases removed from V and 0 bases from J, the gap between germline ends came to 9 bases. Germline V gene data show CDR1 as LGHDT and CDR2 as YNNKEL (reference sequence). There are 15 residues in the CDR3. The CDR3 spells CASSQGRSSGNTIYF. The CDR3 DNA sequence: TGTGCCAGCAGCCAGGGCAGAAGCTCTGGAAACACCATATATTTT.

Written as DNA, the CDR3 is TGTGCCAGCAGCCACGGGACTAGCTTGACCTACGAGCAGTACTTC. Amino acid sequence: CASSHGTSLTYEQYF. The J gene is TRBJ2-7, the V gene TRBV11-2, with 9 bases aligning to TRBD2. Trimming removed 5 bases from V and 2 bases from J; junction bases left unmatched: 7. Per the germline V gene, CDR1 is SGHAT and CDR2 is FQNNGV. The CDR3 is made up of 15 amino acids.

This sequence joins TRBV5-1 and TRBJ2-3; TRBD2 agrees at 9 bases. In germline, CDR1 is SGHRS, CDR2 YFSETQ. The CDR3 is 18 amino acids. With V trimmed by 4 bases and J by 1 base, 13 bases remained unmatched. The CDR3 DNA is TGCGCCAGCAGCCCAAGAGGGGGACTAGCTGTCGGCACAGATACGCAGTATTTT. It yields the protein CASSPRGGLAVGTDTQYF.

The J gene is TRBJ2-7, the V gene TRBV10-3, with unresolved D. V gave up 0 bases and J gave up 1 base, with 4 bases separating them. The CDR3 length is 13 residues. The germline V gene has CDR1 ENHRY and CDR2 SYGVKD. The CDR3 is CAISESQSYEQYF. CDR3 nucleotides: TGTGCCATCAGTGAGTCGCAGTCCTACGAGCAGTACTTC.